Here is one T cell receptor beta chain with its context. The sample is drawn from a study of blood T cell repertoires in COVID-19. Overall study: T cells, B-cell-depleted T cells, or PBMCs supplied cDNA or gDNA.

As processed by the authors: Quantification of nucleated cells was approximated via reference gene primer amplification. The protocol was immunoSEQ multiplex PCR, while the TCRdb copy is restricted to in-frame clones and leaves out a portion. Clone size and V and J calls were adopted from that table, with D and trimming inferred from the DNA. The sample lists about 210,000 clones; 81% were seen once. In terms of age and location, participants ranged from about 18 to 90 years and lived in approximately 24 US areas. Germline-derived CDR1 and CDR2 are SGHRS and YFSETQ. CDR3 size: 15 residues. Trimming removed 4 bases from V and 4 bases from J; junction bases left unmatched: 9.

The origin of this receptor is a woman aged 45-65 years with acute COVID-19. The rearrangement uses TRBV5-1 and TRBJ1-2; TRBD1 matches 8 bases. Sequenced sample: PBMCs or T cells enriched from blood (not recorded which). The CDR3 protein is CASSTGQGGLYGYTF. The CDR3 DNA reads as TGCGCCAGCAGCACTGGACAGGGAGGCCTCTATGGCTACACCTTC.